Listed below are T cell receptor beta chains from one sample, sequenced in a study of blood T cell repertoires in COVID-19. Assay used: immunoSEQ multiplex PCR; TCRdb lists only in-frame clones, some missing. The sample yields a few hundred thousand clones, about nine tenths seen once. The specimen was PBMCs or T cells enriched from blood (not recorded which). These receptors all come from a young man with acute COVID-19. Both conserved end residues are part of each CDR3. A D gene is named only where the DNA matches it firmly. Not every row has a clone size; where given, it reads once, few, many or a size class.

clone size,J gene,V gene,D gene,CDR3 protein,CDR3 DNA
NA,TRBJ1-5,TRBV12-3/TRBV12-4,NA,CASSLTRNQPQHF,TGTGCCAGCAGTTTAACTCGCAATCAGCCCCAGCATTTT
NA,TRBJ2-1,TRBV5-1,TRBD1,CASSQTGPDNEQFF,TGCGCCAGCAGCCAGACAGGGCCCGACAATGAGCAGTTCTTC
NA,TRBJ1-2,TRBV4-1,NA,CASSQDYPGPNYGYTF,TGCGCCAGCAGCCAAGATTATCCAGGCCCTAACTATGGCTACACCTTC
NA,TRBJ2-3,TRBV2,TRBD2,CASSEGLAGEGTDTQYF,TGTGCCAGCAGTGAAGGCCTAGCGGGAGAGGGAACAGATACGCAGTATTTT
NA,TRBJ2-6,TRBV10-3,NA,CAIRSTGFSGANVLTF,TGTGCCATCAGATCCACAGGGTTCTCTGGGGCCAACGTCCTGACTTTC
NA,TRBJ2-3,TRBV5-1,TRBD2,CASSLVAGAGGTDTQYF,TGCGCCAGCAGCTTGGTAGCGGGAGCTGGAGGTACAGATACGCAGTATTTT
NA,TRBJ2-2,TRBV24-1,TRBD1,CATSGDRTTPNTGELFF,TGTGCCACCAGTGGGGACAGGACCACACCGAACACCGGGGAGCTGTTTTTT
once,TRBJ1-5,TRBV5-1,TRBD1,CASSFEGADNQPQHF,TGCGCCAGCAGCTTTGAGGGGGCGGACAATCAGCCCCAGCATTTT
once,TRBJ2-2,TRBV7-2,NA,CASSQDYTGELFF,TGTGCCAGCAGTCAAGACTACACCGGGGAGCTGTTTTTT
NA,TRBJ2-2,TRBV25-1,NA,CASKLSTGELFF,TGTGCCAGCAAACTGTCGACCGGGGAGCTGTTTTTT
NA,TRBJ1-1,TRBV2,NA,CASLYSPNTEAFF,TGTGCCAGCTTGTACAGCCCCAACACTGAAGCTTTCTTT
NA,TRBJ2-2,TRBV7-6,TRBD1,CASSPYPGQGNTGELFF,TGTGCCAGCAGCCCTTATCCGGGACAGGGAAACACCGGGGAGCTGTTTTTT
NA,TRBJ2-2,TRBV3-1/TRBV3-2,TRBD2,CASSQDFPGLAGDGELFF,TGTGCCAGCAGCCAAGATTTTCCGGGACTAGCGGGAGATGGGGAGCTGTTTTTT
NA,TRBJ2-1,TRBV9,TRBD2,CASSLTGTSGVNEQFF,TGTGCCAGCAGCTTAACCGGGACTAGCGGCGTCAATGAGCAGTTCTTC
NA,TRBJ2-1,TRBV2,NA,CASSAQDIYNEQFF,TGTGCCAGCAGTGCGCAAGACATCTACAATGAGCAGTTCTTC
NA,TRBJ2-5,TRBV7-2,NA,CASSSLRLGWVVTQYF,TGTGCCAGCAGCTCACTCCGACTAGGGTGGGTGGTTACCCAGTACTTC
few,TRBJ1-3,TRBV19,TRBD1,CASSARQGISGNTIYF,TGTGCCAGTAGTGCGAGACAGGGGATCTCTGGAAACACCATATATTTT